The clone carrying this T cell receptor beta chain came up once. Its antigen is currently unknown. These data come from a study of T cell repertoires in ileal Crohn's disease. TCRB immunosequencing input was five hundred nanograms of biopsy DNA per sample. Generated by immunoSEQ multiplex PCR, the TCRdb table keeps only in-frame clones and is missing some. The sample shows thousands of clones, approximately 83% of them seen only once. Whole-study results and caveats: Clonal expansions were more frequent in active smokers than non-smokers at surgery. All patients with clonality above 26.8% had endoscopic recurrence.

The CDR3 consists of 15 residues. The V gene's germline CDR1 is SGHKS and CDR2 YYEKEE (reference sequence). Trimming took 6 bases from V and 0 from J, leaving 12 bases between them. Eligibility required adulthood, ileal or ileocolonic Crohn's disease and indicated ileocolonic resection. The TCR originated in an adult with Crohn's disease. The chain joins TRBV5-5 to TRBJ2-2, with D perhaps matching TRBD2 (5 bases). Sequencing input: ileal tissue. The CDR3 is CASTPRASNTGELFF. The CDR3 region has the DNA TGTGCCAGCACACCGAGGGCGTCGAACACCGGGGAGCTGTTTTTT.